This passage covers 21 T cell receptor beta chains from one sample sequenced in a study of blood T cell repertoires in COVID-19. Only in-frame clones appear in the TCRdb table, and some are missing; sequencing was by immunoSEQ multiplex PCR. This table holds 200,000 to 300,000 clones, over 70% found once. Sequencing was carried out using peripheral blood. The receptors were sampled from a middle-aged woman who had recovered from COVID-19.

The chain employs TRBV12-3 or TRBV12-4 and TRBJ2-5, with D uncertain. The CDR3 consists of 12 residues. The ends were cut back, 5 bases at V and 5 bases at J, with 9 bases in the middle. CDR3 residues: CASSQRRETQYF. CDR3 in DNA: TGTGCCAGCAGTCAACGGCGGGAGACCCAGTACTTC.

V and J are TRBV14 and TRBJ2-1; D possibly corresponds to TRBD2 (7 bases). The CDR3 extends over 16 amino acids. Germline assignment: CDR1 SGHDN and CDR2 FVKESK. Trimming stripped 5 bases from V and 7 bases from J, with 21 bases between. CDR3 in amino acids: CASSISTGGLYNEQFF. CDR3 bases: TGTGCCAGCAGCATTTCGACGGGGGGCCTGTATAATGAGCAGTTCTTC.

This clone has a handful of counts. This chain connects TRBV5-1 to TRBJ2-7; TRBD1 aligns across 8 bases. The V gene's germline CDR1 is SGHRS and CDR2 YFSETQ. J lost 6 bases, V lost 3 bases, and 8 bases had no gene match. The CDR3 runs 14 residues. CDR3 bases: TGCGCCAGCAGCTCCAGGGGGCCTCCCCTCGAGCAGTACTTC. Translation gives CASSSRGPPLEQYF.

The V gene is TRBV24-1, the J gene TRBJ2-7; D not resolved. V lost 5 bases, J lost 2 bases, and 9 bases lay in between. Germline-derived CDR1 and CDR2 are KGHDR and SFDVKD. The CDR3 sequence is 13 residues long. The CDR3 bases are TGTGCCACCAGTGGTCCGCGCCCCTACGAGCAGTACTTC. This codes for CATSGPRPYEQYF.

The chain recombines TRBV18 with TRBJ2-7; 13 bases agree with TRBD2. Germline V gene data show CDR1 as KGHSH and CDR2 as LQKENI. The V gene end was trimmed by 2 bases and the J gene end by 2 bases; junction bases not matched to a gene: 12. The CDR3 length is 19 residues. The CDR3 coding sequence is TGTGCCAGCTCACCAAGGAGGACTAGCGGGGGATCCTCCCCCTACGAGCAGTACTTC. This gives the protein CASSPRRTSGGSSPYEQYF.

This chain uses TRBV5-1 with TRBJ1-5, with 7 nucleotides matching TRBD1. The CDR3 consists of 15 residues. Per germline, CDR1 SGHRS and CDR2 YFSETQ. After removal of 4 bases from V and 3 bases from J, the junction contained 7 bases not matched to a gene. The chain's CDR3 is CASSPGGTDNQPQHF. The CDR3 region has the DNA TGCGCCAGCAGCCCGGGAGGGACAGACAATCAGCCCCAGCATTTT.

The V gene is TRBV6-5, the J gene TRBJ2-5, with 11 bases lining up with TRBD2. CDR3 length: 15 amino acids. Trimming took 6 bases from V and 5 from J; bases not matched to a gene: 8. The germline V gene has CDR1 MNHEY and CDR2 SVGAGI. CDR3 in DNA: TGTGCCAGCAGCTCCCTCCTAGCGGGGGGCGAGACCCAGTACTTC. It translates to CASSSLLAGGETQYF.

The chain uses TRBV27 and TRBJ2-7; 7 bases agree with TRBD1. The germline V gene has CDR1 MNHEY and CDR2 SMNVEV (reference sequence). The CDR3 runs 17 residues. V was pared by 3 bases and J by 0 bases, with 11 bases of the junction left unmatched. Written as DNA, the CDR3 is TGTGCCAGCAGTTTGGCGTCAGGGACAGCTTACTCCTACGAGCAGTACTTC. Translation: CASSLASGTAYSYEQYF.

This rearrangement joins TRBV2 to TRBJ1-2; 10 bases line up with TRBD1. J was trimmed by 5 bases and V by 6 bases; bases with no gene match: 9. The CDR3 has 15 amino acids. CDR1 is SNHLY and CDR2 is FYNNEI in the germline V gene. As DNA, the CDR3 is TGTGCCAGCAGAACGGACCGGGACAGGGGTTATGGCTACACCTTC. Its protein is CASRTDRDRGYGYTF.

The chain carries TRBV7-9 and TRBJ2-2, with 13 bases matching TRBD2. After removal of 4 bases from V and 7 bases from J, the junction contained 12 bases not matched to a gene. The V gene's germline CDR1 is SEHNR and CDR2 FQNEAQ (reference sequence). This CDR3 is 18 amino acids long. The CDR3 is CASSSGLLAGGLHGELFF. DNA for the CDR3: TGTGCCAGCAGCTCCGGGTTACTAGCGGGGGGGCTTCACGGGGAGCTGTTTTTT.

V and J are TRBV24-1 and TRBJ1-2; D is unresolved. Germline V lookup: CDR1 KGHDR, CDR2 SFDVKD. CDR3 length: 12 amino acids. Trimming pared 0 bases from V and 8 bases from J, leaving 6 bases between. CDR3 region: CATSDLDTGYTF. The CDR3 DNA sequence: TGTGCCACCAGTGATTTGGACACGGGCTACACCTTC.

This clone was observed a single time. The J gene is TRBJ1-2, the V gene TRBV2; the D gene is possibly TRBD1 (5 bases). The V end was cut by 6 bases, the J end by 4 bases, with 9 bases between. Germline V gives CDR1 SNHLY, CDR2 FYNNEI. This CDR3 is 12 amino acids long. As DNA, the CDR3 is TGTGCCAGCAGCAGGGTGGGCTATGGCTACACCTTC. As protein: CASSRVGYGYTF.

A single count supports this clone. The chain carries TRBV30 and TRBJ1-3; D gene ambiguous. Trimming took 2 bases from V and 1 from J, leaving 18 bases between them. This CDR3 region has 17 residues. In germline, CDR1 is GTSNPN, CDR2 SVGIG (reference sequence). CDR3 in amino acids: CAWSLKYGPESGNTIYF. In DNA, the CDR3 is TGTGCCTGGAGTCTCAAGTACGGTCCCGAGTCTGGAAACACCATATATTTT. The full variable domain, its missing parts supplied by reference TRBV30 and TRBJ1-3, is SQTIHQWPATLVQPVGSPLSLECTVEGTSNPNLYWYRQAAGRGLQLLFYSVGIGQISSEVPQNLSASRPQDRQFILSSKKLLLSDSGFYLCAWSLKYGPESGNTIYFGEGSWLTVV.

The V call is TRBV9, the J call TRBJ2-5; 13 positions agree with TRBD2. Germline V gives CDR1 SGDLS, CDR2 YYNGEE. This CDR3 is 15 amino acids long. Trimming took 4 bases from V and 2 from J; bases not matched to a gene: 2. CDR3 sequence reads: CASSPGLAGQETQYF. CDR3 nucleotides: TGTGCCAGCAGCCCGGGACTAGCGGGGCAAGAGACCCAGTACTTC.

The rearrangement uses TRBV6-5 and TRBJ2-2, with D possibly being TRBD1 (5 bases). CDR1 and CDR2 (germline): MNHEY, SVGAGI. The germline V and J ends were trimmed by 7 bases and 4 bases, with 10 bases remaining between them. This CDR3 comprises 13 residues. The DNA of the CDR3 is TGTGCCAGCAAAGGGGTGGGCACCGGGGAGCTGTTTTTT. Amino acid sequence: CASKGVGTGELFF.

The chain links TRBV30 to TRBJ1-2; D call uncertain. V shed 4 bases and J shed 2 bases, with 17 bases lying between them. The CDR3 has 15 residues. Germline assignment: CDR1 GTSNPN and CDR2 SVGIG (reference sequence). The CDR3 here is CAWNGRAYPNYGYTF. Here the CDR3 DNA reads TGTGCCTGGAATGGGAGAGCCTACCCGAACTATGGCTACACCTTC.

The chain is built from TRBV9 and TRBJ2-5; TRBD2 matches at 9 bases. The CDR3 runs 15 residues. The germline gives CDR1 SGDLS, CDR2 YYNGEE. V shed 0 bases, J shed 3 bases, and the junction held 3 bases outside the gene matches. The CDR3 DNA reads TGTGCCAGCAGCGTAGTAGCGGGGGCGAAAGAGACCCAGTACTTC. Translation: CASSVVAGAKETQYF. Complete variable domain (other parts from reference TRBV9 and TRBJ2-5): DSGVTQTPKHLITATGQRVTLRCSPRSGDLSVYWYQQSLDQGLQFLIQYYNGEERAKGNILERFSAQQFPDLHSELNLSSLELGDSALYFCASSVVAGAKETQYFGPGTRLLVL.

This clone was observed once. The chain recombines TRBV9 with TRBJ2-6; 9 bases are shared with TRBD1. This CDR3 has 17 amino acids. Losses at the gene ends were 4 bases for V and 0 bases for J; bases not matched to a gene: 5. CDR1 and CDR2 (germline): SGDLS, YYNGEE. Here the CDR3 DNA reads TGTGCCAGCAGCCCCGGACAGGGGCTCTCTGGGGCCAACGTCCTGACTTTC. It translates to CASSPGQGLSGANVLTF. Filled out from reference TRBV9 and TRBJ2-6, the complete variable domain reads DSGVTQTPKHLITATGQRVTLRCSPRSGDLSVYWYQQSLDQGLQFLIQYYNGEERAKGNILERFSAQQFPDLHSELNLSSLELGDSALYFCASSPGQGLSGANVLTFGAGSRLTVL.

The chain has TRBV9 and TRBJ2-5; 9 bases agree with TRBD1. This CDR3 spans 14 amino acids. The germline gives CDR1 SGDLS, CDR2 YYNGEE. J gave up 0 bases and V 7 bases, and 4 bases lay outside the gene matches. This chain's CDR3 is CASATGGYQETQYF. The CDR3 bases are TGTGCCAGCGCGACAGGGGGGTACCAAGAGACCCAGTACTTC.

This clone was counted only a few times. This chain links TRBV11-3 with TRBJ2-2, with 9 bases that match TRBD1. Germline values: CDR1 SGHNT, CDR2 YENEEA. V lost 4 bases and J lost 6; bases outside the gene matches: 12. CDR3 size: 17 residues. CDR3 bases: TGTGCCAGCAGCTGGGGACTTCGGACAGGGGTCCCCGGGGAGCTGTTTTTT. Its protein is CASSWGLRTGVPGELFF.

Here the CDR3 DNA reads TGTGCCAGCAGTGCCCGGACAGGGAACTATGGCTACACCTTC. Translating gives CASSARTGNYGYTF. V gene TRBV27 combines with J gene TRBJ1-2, with 8 nucleotides matching TRBD1. V was clipped by 5 bases and J by 2 bases; unmatched bases: 4. This CDR3 spans 14 amino acids. Germline loops: CDR1 MNHEY, CDR2 SMNVEV (reference sequence).